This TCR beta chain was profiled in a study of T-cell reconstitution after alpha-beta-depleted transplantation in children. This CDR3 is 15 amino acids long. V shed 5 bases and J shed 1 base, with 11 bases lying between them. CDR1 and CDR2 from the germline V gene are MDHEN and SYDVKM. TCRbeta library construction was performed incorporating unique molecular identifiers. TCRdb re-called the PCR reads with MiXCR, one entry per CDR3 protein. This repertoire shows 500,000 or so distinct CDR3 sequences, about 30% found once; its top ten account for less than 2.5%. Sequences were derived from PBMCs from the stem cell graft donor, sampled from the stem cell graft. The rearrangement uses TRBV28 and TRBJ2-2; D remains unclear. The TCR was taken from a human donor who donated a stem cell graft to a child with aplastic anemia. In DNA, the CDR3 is TGTGCCAGCAGTCTCGACTCGCAGAACACCGGGGAGCTGTTTTTT. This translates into CASSLDSQNTGELFF.